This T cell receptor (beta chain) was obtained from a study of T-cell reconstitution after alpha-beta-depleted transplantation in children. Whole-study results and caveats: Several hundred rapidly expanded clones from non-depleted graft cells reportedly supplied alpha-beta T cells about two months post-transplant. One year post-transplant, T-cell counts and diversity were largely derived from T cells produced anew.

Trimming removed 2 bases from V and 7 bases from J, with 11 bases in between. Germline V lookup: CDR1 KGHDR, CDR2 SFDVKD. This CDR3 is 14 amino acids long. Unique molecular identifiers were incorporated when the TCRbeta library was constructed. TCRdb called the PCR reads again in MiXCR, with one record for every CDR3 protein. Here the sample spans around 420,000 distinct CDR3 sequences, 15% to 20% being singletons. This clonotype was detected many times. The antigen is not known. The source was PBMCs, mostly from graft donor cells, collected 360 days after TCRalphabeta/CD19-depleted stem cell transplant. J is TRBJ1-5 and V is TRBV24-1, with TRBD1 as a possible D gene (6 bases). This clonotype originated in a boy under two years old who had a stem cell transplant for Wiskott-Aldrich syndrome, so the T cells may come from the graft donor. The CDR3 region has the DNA TGTGCCACCAGTGATTCCCGGGACACCCAGCCCCAGCATTTT. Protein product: CATSDSRDTQPQHF.